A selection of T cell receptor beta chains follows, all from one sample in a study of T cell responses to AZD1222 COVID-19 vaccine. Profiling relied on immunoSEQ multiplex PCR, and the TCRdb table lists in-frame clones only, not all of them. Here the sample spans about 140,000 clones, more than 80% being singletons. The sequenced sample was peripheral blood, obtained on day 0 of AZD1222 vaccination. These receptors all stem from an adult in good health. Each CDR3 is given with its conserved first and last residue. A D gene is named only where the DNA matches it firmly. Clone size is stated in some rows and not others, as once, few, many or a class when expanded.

cdr3_nt: TGTGCCAGCAGCGGGACTAGAGGGGCAGGCACAGATACGCAGTATTTT
cdr3_aa: CASSGTRGAGTDTQYF
v_call: TRBV5-4
j_call: TRBJ2-3
d_call: TRBD2
clone_size: .

cdr3_nt: TGTGCCAGCAGCCCCGGGACGCTGTTGCGGGACTATGGCTACACCTTC
cdr3_aa: CASSPGTLLRDYGYTF
v_call: TRBV11-1
j_call: TRBJ1-2
d_call: .
clone_size: .

cdr3_nt: TGTGCCATCAGGGGAGAAACTAATGAAAAACTGTTTTTT
cdr3_aa: CAIRGETNEKLFF
v_call: TRBV10-3
j_call: TRBJ1-4
d_call: .
clone_size: .

cdr3_nt: TGTGCCAGCAGCTTGGGGGACAGCGACCTTGATGAAGCTTTCTTT
cdr3_aa: CASSLGDSDLDEAFF
v_call: TRBV5-6
j_call: TRBJ1-1
d_call: TRBD1
clone_size: .

cdr3_nt: TGTGCCAGCAGCTACCCGGGAAGGGGTAAGTTCTTC
cdr3_aa: CASSYPGRGKFF
v_call: TRBV5-4
j_call: TRBJ2-1
d_call: .
clone_size: .

cdr3_nt: TGTGCCAGCAGCACGTGGACAGGGGGGAACACTGAAGCTTTCTTT
cdr3_aa: CASSTWTGGNTEAFF
v_call: TRBV7-6
j_call: TRBJ1-1
d_call: TRBD1
clone_size: .

cdr3_nt: TGTGCCTTGGGTCGGGGAGGCAATCAGCCCCAGCATTTT
cdr3_aa: CALGRGGNQPQHF
v_call: TRBV30
j_call: TRBJ1-5
d_call: .
clone_size: few

cdr3_nt: TGTGCCAGCAGCGTAGGCGGGGGAGGTGAAAAACTGTTTTTT
cdr3_aa: CASSVGGGGEKLFF
v_call: TRBV9
j_call: TRBJ1-4
d_call: .
clone_size: .

cdr3_nt: TGTGCCAGTAGTGAACGACCTGTCTCCTACAATGAGCAGTTCTTC
cdr3_aa: CASSERPVSYNEQFF
v_call: TRBV19
j_call: TRBJ2-1
d_call: .
clone_size: .

cdr3_nt: TGTGCCAGCAGTGATATAGCGGGAGGAATATACGAGCAGTACTTC
cdr3_aa: CASSDIAGGIYEQYF
v_call: TRBV6-1
j_call: TRBJ2-7
d_call: TRBD2
clone_size: .

cdr3_nt: TGTGCCAGCAGCCCCAGGGACCCACTCCGGGGTGAAGCTTTCTTT
cdr3_aa: CASSPRDPLRGEAFF
v_call: TRBV5-5
j_call: TRBJ1-1
d_call: .
clone_size: .

cdr3_nt: TGTGCCAGCAGCTCCTCGCACTTCTCCGGGACAGGGGTCGACGGCTACACCTTC
cdr3_aa: CASSSSHFSGTGVDGYTF
v_call: TRBV7-2
j_call: TRBJ1-2
d_call: TRBD1
clone_size: .

cdr3_nt: TGCGCCAGCAGCTTTCCAACCGGGACAGGGTCTGAAGCTTTCTTT
cdr3_aa: CASSFPTGTGSEAFF
v_call: TRBV5-1
j_call: TRBJ1-1
d_call: TRBD1
clone_size: .

cdr3_nt: TGTGCCATCAGTGAGTCGGAGGGGCGCCCTGAGGCCCAGTACTTC
cdr3_aa: CAISESEGRPEAQYF
v_call: TRBV10-3
j_call: TRBJ2-5
d_call: .
clone_size: once

cdr3_nt: TGTGCCACCAGTGTTGGGGTTGGGGAGCTGTTTTTT
cdr3_aa: CATSVGVGELFF
v_call: TRBV24-1
j_call: TRBJ2-2
d_call: .
clone_size: .

cdr3_nt: TGTGCCAGCAGCTTCCAAGGGAGCGAGCAGTACTTC
cdr3_aa: CASSFQGSEQYF
v_call: TRBV11-2
j_call: TRBJ2-7
d_call: .
clone_size: few

cdr3_nt: TGTGCCAGCAATGGCGGGAGAAGCTCAGATACGCAGTATTTT
cdr3_aa: CASNGGRSSDTQYF
v_call: TRBV6-4
j_call: TRBJ2-3
d_call: TRBD2
clone_size: .

cdr3_nt: TGTGCCAGTAGTATCCGAAATTCACCCCTCCACTTT
cdr3_aa: CASSIRNSPLHF
v_call: TRBV19
j_call: TRBJ1-6
d_call: .
clone_size: .

cdr3_nt: TGTGCCAGCAGCCAATTCCCGGGACAGCAGAACACTGAAGCTTTCTTT
cdr3_aa: CASSQFPGQQNTEAFF
v_call: TRBV3-1/TRBV3-2
j_call: TRBJ1-1
d_call: TRBD1
clone_size: .

cdr3_nt: TGTGCCAGCAGTGAACGAAGATCGGGCGAGACCCAGTACTTC
cdr3_aa: CASSERRSGETQYF
v_call: TRBV6-1
j_call: TRBJ2-5
d_call: .
clone_size: once

cdr3_nt: TGTGCCAGCTCACCTACCCCAGGACGGGGAGAGCATGGCTACACCTTC
cdr3_aa: CASSPTPGRGEHGYTF
v_call: TRBV18
j_call: TRBJ1-2
d_call: .
clone_size: .

cdr3_nt: TGTGCCTGGAGAAGGGGCAGAAATAGCAATCAGCCCCAGCATTTT
cdr3_aa: CAWRRGRNSNQPQHF
v_call: TRBV30
j_call: TRBJ1-5
d_call: .
clone_size: .

cdr3_nt: TGTGCCAGCAGTTTTGGGCAGCGCACCGGGGAGCTGTTTTTT
cdr3_aa: CASSFGQRTGELFF
v_call: TRBV27
j_call: TRBJ2-2
d_call: .
clone_size: .

cdr3_nt: TGTGCCAGCAGCTTTAGCGGACGGGCGAGCTCCTACGAGCAGTACTTC
cdr3_aa: CASSFSGRASSYEQYF
v_call: TRBV7-9
j_call: TRBJ2-7
d_call: .
clone_size: .

cdr3_nt: TGTGCCAGCAGGTCGTCCGAAAAACTGTTTTTT
cdr3_aa: CASRSSEKLFF
v_call: TRBV12-3/TRBV12-4
j_call: TRBJ1-4
d_call: .
clone_size: .

cdr3_nt: TGTGCCAGCAGTTATTACCCAGGGGGGGTTCAGCCCCAGCATTTT
cdr3_aa: CASSYYPGGVQPQHF
v_call: TRBV6-5
j_call: TRBJ1-5
d_call: TRBD1
clone_size: .

cdr3_nt: TGCGCCAGCAGTCAATCAGCAGGGGGTGACTATGGCTACACCTTC
cdr3_aa: CASSQSAGGDYGYTF
v_call: TRBV23-1
j_call: TRBJ1-2
d_call: TRBD1
clone_size: .

cdr3_nt: TGTGCCTGGAGTCCCGGGACATCGCACTCTGAAGCTTTCTTT
cdr3_aa: CAWSPGTSHSEAFF
v_call: TRBV30
j_call: TRBJ1-1
d_call: .
clone_size: .

cdr3_nt: TGTGCCAGCAGACTGGGGAACACTGAAGCTTTCTTT
cdr3_aa: CASRLGNTEAFF
v_call: TRBV6-5
j_call: TRBJ1-1
d_call: .
clone_size: .

cdr3_nt: TGTGCCAGCATCGGTACTGGACAGGATGGAAACACCATATATTTT
cdr3_aa: CASIGTGQDGNTIYF
v_call: TRBV6-5
j_call: TRBJ1-3
d_call: TRBD1
clone_size: .

cdr3_nt: TGTGCCAGCAGACGACAGGGGAGCTCTGGAAACACCATATATTTT
cdr3_aa: CASRRQGSSGNTIYF
v_call: TRBV4-2
j_call: TRBJ1-3
d_call: TRBD1
clone_size: .

cdr3_nt: TGTGCCAGCAGCTTGCGGCAGGGCCACTACGAGCAGTACTTC
cdr3_aa: CASSLRQGHYEQYF
v_call: TRBV5-4
j_call: TRBJ2-7
d_call: .
clone_size: .

cdr3_nt: TGTGCCAGCAGCTTTTTCGACAGGGCCTCTAAGGGTTCTGGCTACACCTTC
cdr3_aa: CASSFFDRASKGSGYTF
v_call: TRBV5-6
j_call: TRBJ1-2
d_call: TRBD1
clone_size: .

cdr3_nt: TGTGCCAGCAGCTCCGGACCCCTCCTGGGGGATGAGCAGTTCTTC
cdr3_aa: CASSSGPLLGDEQFF
v_call: TRBV7-3
j_call: TRBJ2-1
d_call: .
clone_size: .

cdr3_nt: TGTGCCAGCAGTAAGTTAGGGGGCAATGAAAAACTGTTTTTT
cdr3_aa: CASSKLGGNEKLFF
v_call: TRBV27
j_call: TRBJ1-4
d_call: TRBD1
clone_size: .

cdr3_nt: TGTGCCAGCAGGACCCCTACTCGGGCTTTCTTT
cdr3_aa: CASRTPTRAFF
v_call: TRBV28
j_call: TRBJ1-1
d_call: .
clone_size: .

cdr3_nt: TGTGCCAGCAGGGGTGGGACAGGGTACAACACTGAAGCTTTCTTT
cdr3_aa: CASRGGTGYNTEAFF
v_call: TRBV28
j_call: TRBJ1-1
d_call: TRBD1
clone_size: .

cdr3_nt: TGTGCCAGCAGCTTGGGGACAGCTTCTGAAGCTTTCTTT
cdr3_aa: CASSLGTASEAFF
v_call: TRBV7-2
j_call: TRBJ1-1
d_call: TRBD1
clone_size: .

cdr3_nt: TGTGCCAGCAGCCCGGGACTAGCCACCACAGATACGCAGTATTTT
cdr3_aa: CASSPGLATTDTQYF
v_call: TRBV3-1/TRBV3-2
j_call: TRBJ2-3
d_call: TRBD2
clone_size: .

cdr3_nt: TGTGCCAGCATCTTGTTGGGGGTCGAGGGTGAGCAGTTCTTC
cdr3_aa: CASILLGVEGEQFF
v_call: TRBV7-9
j_call: TRBJ2-1
d_call: .
clone_size: .

cdr3_nt: TGTGCCAGCAGTTTACAGGGGGCGCCGGACTATGGCTACACCTTC
cdr3_aa: CASSLQGAPDYGYTF
v_call: TRBV27
j_call: TRBJ1-2
d_call: TRBD1
clone_size: .

cdr3_nt: TGCGCCAGCAGCCGAGATGTGAACACTGAAGCTTTCTTT
cdr3_aa: CASSRDVNTEAFF
v_call: TRBV5-1
j_call: TRBJ1-1
d_call: .
clone_size: .

cdr3_nt: TGTGCCAGCAGTCCAGGGTACTCCTACAATGAGCAGTTCTTC
cdr3_aa: CASSPGYSYNEQFF
v_call: TRBV7-9
j_call: TRBJ2-1
d_call: .
clone_size: .

cdr3_nt: TGTGCCAGCAGTGAATTAAGAGAGAACACTGAAGCTTTCTTT
cdr3_aa: CASSELRENTEAFF
v_call: TRBV25-1
j_call: TRBJ1-1
d_call: .
clone_size: .

cdr3_nt: TGTGCCAGCACCGGGGACCTGGGGGAGACCCAGTACTTC
cdr3_aa: CASTGDLGETQYF
v_call: TRBV2
j_call: TRBJ2-5
d_call: .
clone_size: .

cdr3_nt: TGTGCCAGCAGCCGTCGTTCCAACACTGAAGCTTTCTTT
cdr3_aa: CASSRRSNTEAFF
v_call: TRBV7-8
j_call: TRBJ1-1
d_call: .
clone_size: .

cdr3_nt: TGTGCCAGCAGTTCCCTGACTGGCACAGATACGCAGTATTTT
cdr3_aa: CASSSLTGTDTQYF
v_call: TRBV6-5
j_call: TRBJ2-3
d_call: .
clone_size: once

cdr3_nt: TGTGCCAGCTCACCACCCGGACTAGCGGGAGGGCCTGGTACGCAGTATTTT
cdr3_aa: CASSPPGLAGGPGTQYF
v_call: TRBV18
j_call: TRBJ2-3
d_call: TRBD2
clone_size: .

cdr3_nt: TGTGCCAGCTCACCAAACAACGAGCAGTACTTC
cdr3_aa: CASSPNNEQYF
v_call: TRBV18
j_call: TRBJ2-7
d_call: .
clone_size: .

cdr3_nt: TGTGCCAGCAGCTTAGTTCCGGACAGAGCTAACTATGGCTACACCTTC
cdr3_aa: CASSLVPDRANYGYTF
v_call: TRBV7-9
j_call: TRBJ1-2
d_call: .
clone_size: .

cdr3_nt: TGTGCCTGGAGCGGACATAGCAATCAGCCCCAGCATTTT
cdr3_aa: CAWSGHSNQPQHF
v_call: TRBV30
j_call: TRBJ1-5
d_call: .
clone_size: .

cdr3_nt: TGTGCCTGGAGTGTTTTTGGGGGGGATCAGCCCCAGCATTTT
cdr3_aa: CAWSVFGGDQPQHF
v_call: TRBV30
j_call: TRBJ1-5
d_call: .
clone_size: .

cdr3_nt: TGTGCCAGTCAATTCATCGACAGGGCTGGCAATCAGCCCCAGCATTTT
cdr3_aa: CASQFIDRAGNQPQHF
v_call: TRBV28
j_call: TRBJ1-5
d_call: TRBD1
clone_size: .

cdr3_nt: TGTGCCAGCAGCCAAGCGGGCAGCCGGCGCGATGGCTACACCTTC
cdr3_aa: CASSQAGSRRDGYTF
v_call: TRBV14
j_call: TRBJ1-2
d_call: .
clone_size: .

cdr3_nt: TGCAGTGCTCCAAGGACCTACGAGCAGTACTTC
cdr3_aa: CSAPRTYEQYF
v_call: TRBV20-1
j_call: TRBJ2-7
d_call: .
clone_size: .

cdr3_nt: TGTGCCAGCAGTCTACGCGGGGGGGCCAGGAATGAAAAACTGTTTTTT
cdr3_aa: CASSLRGGARNEKLFF
v_call: TRBV2
j_call: TRBJ1-4
d_call: .
clone_size: .